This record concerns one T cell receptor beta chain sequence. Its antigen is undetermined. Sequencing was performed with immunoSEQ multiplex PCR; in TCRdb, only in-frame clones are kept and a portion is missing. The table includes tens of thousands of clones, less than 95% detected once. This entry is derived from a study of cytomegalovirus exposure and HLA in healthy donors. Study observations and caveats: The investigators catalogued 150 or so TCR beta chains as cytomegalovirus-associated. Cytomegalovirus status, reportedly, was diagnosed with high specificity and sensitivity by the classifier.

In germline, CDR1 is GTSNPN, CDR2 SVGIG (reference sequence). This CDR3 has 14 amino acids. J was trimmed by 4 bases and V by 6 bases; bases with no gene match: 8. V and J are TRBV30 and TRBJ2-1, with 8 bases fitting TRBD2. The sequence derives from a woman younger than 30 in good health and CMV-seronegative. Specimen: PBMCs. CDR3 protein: CACRWTSMYNEQFF. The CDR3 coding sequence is TGTGCCTGCCGATGGACTAGCATGTACAATGAGCAGTTCTTC.